Listed here are 8 T cell receptor beta chains from one sample, sequenced in a study of blood T cell repertoires in COVID-19. The method was immunoSEQ multiplex PCR; TCRdb's version includes in-frame clones alone and lacks a portion of them. The sample has about 240,000 clones; approximately 83% are singletons. Material: peripheral blood. The origin of the receptors is a man under 40 who had recovered from COVID-19.

V gene TRBV18 combines with J gene TRBJ1-2; D ambiguous. Per the germline V gene, CDR1 is KGHSH and CDR2 is LQKENI. The CDR3 spans 13 residues. Trimming shortened V by 3 bases and J by 4 bases, and 9 bases separated the two germline ends. CDR3 amino acids: CASSPPNGYGYTF. CDR3 DNA sequence: TGTGCCAGCTCACCCCCCAACGGCTATGGCTACACCTTC.

V is TRBV7-9 and J is TRBJ2-2, with a tentative D call TRBD2 (5 bases). This CDR3 spans 15 amino acids. Germline V gene lookup returns CDR1 SEHNR and CDR2 FQNEAQ (reference sequence). The V gene lost 4 bases and the J gene lost 0 bases, with 9 bases spanning the gap. The CDR3 DNA sequence: TGTGCCAGCAGCTCTACTAGGGCGAACACCGGGGAGCTGTTTTTT. It codes for CASSSTRANTGELFF.

The chain uses TRBV4-2 and TRBJ1-2; no reliable D call. The germline gives CDR1 LGHNA, CDR2 YNFKEQ. Trimming removed 3 bases at V and 3 bases at J, with 14 bases between. The CDR3 contains 15 residues. CDR3 sequence reads: CASSQTAGGDYGYTF. The CDR3 DNA is TGTGCCAGCAGCCAGACGGCGGGCGGGGACTATGGCTACACCTTC.

CDR3 in amino acids: CASSVTGISEAFF. The CDR3 region has the DNA TGTGCCAGCAGCGTAACAGGCATTAGTGAAGCTTTCTTT. V gene TRBV14 combines with J gene TRBJ1-1, with a possible D match to TRBD1 (5 bases). This CDR3 contains 13 residues. Germline loops: CDR1 SGHDN, CDR2 FVKESK. V lost 5 bases to trimming and J lost 7 bases, with 14 bases between them.

The J gene is TRBJ1-6, the V gene TRBV7-2, with D hard to call. Germline V CDR1 and CDR2: SGHTA, FQGNSA. The V gene lost 3 bases and the J gene lost 8 bases, with 11 bases spanning the gap. The CDR3 spans 14 residues. CDR3 sequence: CASSFGVLYSPLHF. The CDR3 DNA is TGTGCCAGCAGCTTTGGAGTATTGTATTCACCCCTCCACTTT. The full variable domain, completed using reference TRBV7-2 and TRBJ1-6, is GAGVSQSPSNKVTEKGKDVELRCDPISGHTALYWYRQSLGQGLEFLIYFQGNSAPDKSGLPSDRFSAERTGGSVSTLTIQRTQQEDSAVYLCASSFGVLYSPLHFGNGTRLTVT.

As DNA, the CDR3 is TGTGCCAGCAGCCGCCCGGGACAGGGGTTCTCCGAGCAGTACGTC. It yields the protein CASSRPGQGFSEQYV. The V and J genes are TRBV28 and TRBJ2-7; 10 bases map to TRBD1. Looked up from germline, CDR1 is MDHEN and CDR2 is SYDVKM. The V and J ends lost 6 bases and 6 bases, in that order; junction bases with no gene match: 11. This CDR3 spans 15 amino acids.

A single count supports this clone. This sequence joins TRBV6-5 and TRBJ1-1, with D unresolved. The CDR3 length is 14 residues. Germline CDR1 MNHEY, CDR2 SVGAGI. Between the trimmed V and J ends, which lost 2 bases and 1 base, there was a span of 8 bases. CDR3 amino acids: CASSYRERNTEAFF. CDR3 sequence (DNA): TGTGCCAGCAGTTACAGGGAGAGGAACACTGAAGCTTTCTTT.

The chain carries TRBV2 and TRBJ1-5; D perhaps matches TRBD1 (5 bases). This CDR3 comprises 14 residues. Germline lookup yields CDR1 SNHLY and CDR2 FYNNEI. V lost 1 base to trimming and J lost 7 bases, with 11 bases between them. The CDR3 reads CASSEGGAAQPQHF. CDR3 nucleotide sequence: TGTGCCAGCAGTGAAGGGGGCGCTGCACAGCCCCAGCATTTT. Full variable domain (remainder filled in from reference TRBV2 and TRBJ1-5): EPEVTQTPSHQVTQMGQEVILRCVPISNHLYFYWYRQILGQKVEFLVSFYNNEISEKSEIFDDQFSVERPDGSNFTLKIRSTKLEDSAMYFCASSEGGAAQPQHFGDGTRLSIL.